The 21 T cell receptor beta chains listed next were all sequenced from one sample in a study of Ad26.COV2.S vaccination and SARS-CoV-2 variants. The treatment: approximately 18 received Ad26.COV2.S at low or high dose, single or two shots; about 5 received placebo; per-sample allocation not given. Vaccine and placebo recipients were sampled on day 63 after the first injection. The assay was immunoSEQ multiplex PCR, and TCRdb's table has in-frame clones only and misses some. The table lists roughly 510,000 clones, 70% to 90% of them singletons, with over 10% in the top ten. This sample comprised peripheral blood, obtained in a trial of Ad26.COV2.S vaccine versus placebo. All receptors come from a person between 18 and 65 years old who received the Ad26.COV2.S COVID-19 vaccine or a placebo.

This chain's CDR3 is CASSLGRSGEQFF. In nucleotides, the CDR3 is TGTGCCAGCAGCCTTGGTCGCTCCGGTGAGCAGTTCTTC. The chain joins TRBV28 to TRBJ2-1, with no clear D. V lost 6 bases and J 9 bases, leaving 15 bases between the germline ends. Germline CDR1 and CDR2: MDHEN and SYDVKM. The CDR3 has 13 residues. The full variable domain, completed using reference TRBV28 and TRBJ2-1, is DVKVTQSSRYLVKRTGEKVFLECVQDMDHENMFWYRQDPGLGLRLIYFSYDVKMKEKGDIPEGYSVSREKKERFSLILESASTNQTSMYLCASSLGRSGEQFFGPGTRLTVL.

The chain has TRBV29-1 and TRBJ2-1; the D gene is possibly TRBD2 (6 bases). Trimming pared 6 bases from V and 10 bases from J, leaving 19 bases between. Germline CDR1 is SQVTM and CDR2 is ANQGSEA. The CDR3 is made up of 13 amino acids. CDR3 sequence: CSVPTGTRGEQFF. The CDR3 DNA is TGCAGCGTCCCGACCGGGACTCGCGGCGAGCAGTTCTTC.

The rearrangement joins TRBV30 to TRBJ2-1, with D tentatively TRBD1 or TRBD2 (5 bases each). Trimming pared 2 bases from V and 12 bases from J, leaving 11 bases between. Germline CDR1 GTSNPN, CDR2 SVGIG (reference sequence). The CDR3 totals 11 residues. CDR3 in DNA: TGTGCCTGGAGTATCGGGACCACGCAGTTCTTC. Its translation is CAWSIGTTQFF.

This chain connects TRBV7-3 to TRBJ2-3; the match to TRBD1 covers 8 bases. In germline, CDR1 is SGHTA, CDR2 FQGTGA. V gave up 1 base and J gave up 7 bases; unmatched junction bases: 4. The CDR3 length is 14 residues. The CDR3 nucleotides are TGTGCCAGCAGCTTAAACAGGGGGAATCATACGCAGTATTTT. Protein product: CASSLNRGNHTQYF.

The gene calls are TRBV19 and TRBJ1-5; TRBD1 agrees at 10 bases. Trimming removed 5 bases from V and 6 bases from J; junction bases left unmatched: 16. Looked up from germline, CDR1 is LNHDA and CDR2 is SQIVND (reference sequence). CDR3 length: 18 amino acids. The CDR3 is CASSRPDRGFIRGQPQHF. The CDR3 DNA sequence: TGTGCCAGTAGTCGACCGGACAGGGGGTTCATCCGAGGTCAGCCCCAGCATTTT.

The chain employs TRBV28 and TRBJ2-7; D ambiguous. The germline V gene encodes CDR1 MDHEN and CDR2 SYDVKM. Between the trimmed V and J ends, which lost 5 bases and 2 bases, there was a span of 10 bases. The length of the CDR3 is 13 residues. This chain's CDR3 is CASSEPFAYEQYF. CDR3 sequence (DNA): TGTGCCAGCAGTGAACCCTTCGCCTACGAGCAGTACTTC. Full variable domain (missing parts from reference TRBV28 and TRBJ2-7): DVKVTQSSRYLVKRTGEKVFLECVQDMDHENMFWYRQDPGLGLRLIYFSYDVKMKEKGDIPEGYSVSREKKERFSLILESASTNQTSMYLCASSEPFAYEQYFGPGTRLTVT.

J is TRBJ1-5 and V is TRBV7-8, with D unresolved. Germline V gene sequence: CDR1 SGHVS, CDR2 FQNEAQ. The V and J ends lost 2 bases and 0 bases respectively, with 8 bases between them. The CDR3 is 15 residues long. The CDR3 DNA reads TGTGCCAGCAGCTTAAGGGATAATAGCAATCAGCCCCAGCATTTT. Its protein is CASSLRDNSNQPQHF.

In regard to this clone: One end of the junction varies from germline; a read error may be responsible. This chain links TRBV2 with TRBJ1-2; D is unresolved. Looked up from germline, CDR1 is SNHLY and CDR2 is FYNNEI. The CDR3 totals 15 residues. The CDR3 bases are TGTGCCAGCAGGGAAGACGGACGGGAAAACTATGGCTACACCTTC. It translates to CASREDGRENYGYTF.

This clone was counted once. V and J are TRBV7-2 and TRBJ2-7; 8 bases are a match to TRBD2. The ends lost 5 bases at V and 6 bases at J; junction bases unmatched: 15. Germline values: CDR1 SGHTA, CDR2 FQGNSA. The length of the CDR3 is 16 residues. The CDR3 bases are TGTGCCAGCAGCGTGACCTTCGGGAGGGCCATAGGCGAGCAGTACTTC. It translates to CASSVTFGRAIGEQYF.

This chain links TRBV12-3 or TRBV12-4 with TRBJ1-2, with 7 bases aligning to TRBD1. Unmatched junction bases numbered 5, after V lost 6 bases and J lost 4 bases. The length of the CDR3 is 13 residues. CDR3 nucleotides: TGTGCCAGCAGCCCCACAGGGGTCTATGGCTACACCTTC. Its translation: CASSPTGVYGYTF.

This clone was seen a handful of times. One junction end does not reproduce the germline sequence, and a read error may be involved. This CDR3 reads CASSPGPSYNEQFF. CDR3 in DNA: TGTGCTAGCAGCCCGGGGCCTTCCTACAATGAGCAGTTCTTC. The chain has TRBV7-7 and TRBJ2-1; possibly TRBD1 or TRBD2 for D (5 bases each). This CDR3 contains 14 residues. CDR1 and CDR2 (germline): SSHAT, FNYEAQ (reference sequence).

The V gene is TRBV10-3, the J gene TRBJ2-3, with 11 bases that match TRBD2. CDR3 length: 18 residues. V lost 3 bases and J lost 5; bases outside the gene matches: 13. From germline, CDR1 is ENHRY and CDR2 SYGVKD. The CDR3 region is CAISDPLSGSGGGDTQYF. CDR3 in DNA: TGTGCCATCAGTGACCCCCTCTCGGGTAGCGGGGGGGGAGATACGCAGTATTTT.

The rearrangement links TRBV27 to TRBJ1-5; TRBD1 matches at 7 bases. This CDR3 region has 15 residues. J was trimmed by 3 bases and V by 5 bases; bases with no gene match: 7. The germline CDR1 and CDR2 sequences are MNHEY and SMNVEV (reference sequence). The CDR3 here is CASSGLKGANQPQHF. The CDR3 DNA sequence: TGTGCCAGCAGTGGACTGAAGGGGGCCAATCAGCCCCAGCATTTT.

CDR3 in DNA: TGTGCCAGCAGCTTAGAGGGTCCGCTAGATACCTACAATGAGCAGTTCTTC. Translating gives CASSLEGPLDTYNEQFF. The rearrangement uses TRBV11-3 and TRBJ2-1, with no clear D. CDR1 and CDR2 (germline): SGHNT, YENEEA. The CDR3 is 17 amino acids. V lost 0 bases and J lost 2, with 14 bases in between.

The rearrangement links TRBV19 to TRBJ2-2; 14 bases line up with TRBD2. Germline V gene lookup returns CDR1 LNHDA and CDR2 SQIVND (reference sequence). CDR3 size: 17 residues. V shed 4 bases, J shed 3 bases, and the junction held 4 bases outside the gene matches. CDR3 region: CASSTGLAGGYTGELFF. In nucleotides, the CDR3 is TGTGCCAGTAGTACCGGACTAGCGGGAGGCTACACCGGGGAGCTGTTTTTT. The entire variable domain, with the rest obtained from reference TRBV19 and TRBJ2-2, is as follows: DGGITQSPKYLFRKEGQNVTLSCEQNLNHDAMYWYRQDPGQGLRLIYYSQIVNDFQKGDIAEGYSVSREKKESFPLTVTSAQKNPTAFYLCASSTGLAGGYTGELFFGEGSRLTVL.

In this sample, this clone turned up many times. J is TRBJ1-2 and V is TRBV20-1, with D tentatively TRBD1 (5 bases). The V gene lost 3 bases and the J gene lost 6 bases, with 8 bases spanning the gap. In germline, CDR1 is DFQATT, CDR2 SNEGSKA (reference sequence). The CDR3 consists of 11 residues. The CDR3 sequence: CSASAGNGYTF. CDR3 coding DNA: TGCAGTGCTAGTGCAGGGAATGGCTACACCTTC.

This clone was detected only a few times. This chain links TRBV6-5 with TRBJ1-2, with 8 nucleotides matching TRBD1. Germline V gene sequence: CDR1 MNHEY, CDR2 SVGAGI. There are 14 residues in the CDR3. V gave up 6 bases and J gave up 4 bases; unmatched junction bases: 7. CDR3 residues: CASRRDRTSYGYTF. The CDR3 coding sequence is TGTGCCAGCAGAAGGGACAGGACCAGCTATGGCTACACCTTC.

This clone has just a few counts. The chain links TRBV6-5 to TRBJ1-3, with D uncertain. The ends were cut back, 10 bases at V and 0 bases at J, with 16 bases in the middle. The V gene's germline CDR1 is MNHEY and CDR2 SVGAGI. The CDR3 covers 15 residues. The CDR3 DNA sequence: TGTGCCACCCTCCCGGGCTTCGTCTCTGGAAACACCATATATTTT. Its protein is CATLPGFVSGNTIYF.

CDR3 DNA sequence: TGTGCCACCAGTGATCTTTCGGTAGTCAGCAATGAGCAGTTCTTC. It codes for CATSDLSVVSNEQFF. The chain is built from TRBV24-1 and TRBJ2-1, with D hard to call. V was clipped by 3 bases and J by 6 bases, with 14 bases between them. The germline gives CDR1 KGHDR, CDR2 SFDVKD. CDR3 length: 15 amino acids.

The genes are TRBV4-3 and TRBJ2-1; no definite D call. CDR3 length: 17 amino acids. Per germline, CDR1 LGHNA and CDR2 YSLEER. V shed 0 bases and J shed 2 bases, with 14 bases lying between them. CDR3: CASSQDVRLTAYNEQFF. In nucleotides, the CDR3 is TGCGCCAGCAGCCAAGATGTTAGGTTAACGGCCTACAATGAGCAGTTCTTC.

The chain links TRBV4-2 to TRBJ2-5; D is uncertain. Per germline, CDR1 LGHNA and CDR2 YNFKEQ. V shed 5 bases and J shed 5 bases, with 21 bases lying between them. The CDR3 runs to 16 residues. The CDR3, as DNA: TGTGCCAGCAGCACCCACGCCTCGGTCTCCTCGGAGACCCAGTACTTC. The encoded protein is CASSTHASVSSETQYF.